A single sample is the source of the 16 T cell receptor beta chains below, sequenced in a study of T cell responses to AZD1222 COVID-19 vaccine. Clones were sequenced by immunoSEQ multiplex PCR, and TCRdb holds only the in-frame ones, with some missing. The sample lists 130,000 or so clones; 90% to 95% were seen once. Here the sequenced sample was peripheral blood, taken on day 0 of MenACWY control vaccination. All receptors come from an adult in good health.

The rearrangement joins TRBV12-3 or TRBV12-4 to TRBJ2-5; D not resolved. The CDR3 runs 13 residues. Trimming took 5 bases from V and 9 from J, leaving 16 bases between them. In DNA, the CDR3 is TGTGCCAGCAGTCGACACCAGTTTTCAGCCCAGTACTTC. Its protein product is CASSRHQFSAQYF.

This chain links TRBV5-1 with TRBJ2-7; 7 bases line up with TRBD2. The CDR3 loop spans 15 amino acids. Germline values: CDR1 SGHRS, CDR2 YFSETQ. V trimming: 4 bases; J trimming: 2 bases; junction bases outside the gene matches: 9. CDR3 in amino acids: CASSAAASGAYEQYF. The CDR3 DNA reads as TGCGCCAGCAGCGCGGCAGCCAGCGGGGCCTACGAGCAGTACTTC.

This chain joins TRBV5-6 and TRBJ2-7; either TRBD1 or TRBD2 may fit D (5 bases each). The germline V gene encodes CDR1 SGHDT and CDR2 YYEEEE. The CDR3 spans 13 residues. The V and J ends lost 2 bases and 2 bases respectively, with 8 bases between them. The CDR3 is CASSFGGAYEQYF. In nucleotides, the CDR3 is TGTGCCAGCAGCTTTGGGGGAGCCTACGAGCAGTACTTC.

The genes are TRBV10-3 and TRBJ1-6; maybe TRBD1 (6 bases). Trimming removed 11 bases from V and 6 bases from J, with 17 bases in between. This CDR3 has 14 residues. Per germline, CDR1 ENHRY and CDR2 SYGVKD. The CDR3 region is CAGSETGVNSPLHF. The DNA of the CDR3 is TGTGCCGGATCAGAGACAGGTGTTAATTCACCCCTCCACTTT.

The chain is built from TRBV5-6 and TRBJ2-2; D call uncertain. CDR1 and CDR2 (germline): SGHDT, YYEEEE. Trimming removed 7 bases at V and 2 bases at J, with 15 bases between. This CDR3 contains 15 residues. The CDR3 region is CASALGPTNTGELFF. CDR3 in DNA: TGTGCCAGCGCACTCGGACCGACTAACACCGGGGAGCTGTTTTTT.

This chain connects TRBV2 to TRBJ1-2, with TRBD1 as a possible D gene (6 bases). From germline, CDR1 is SNHLY and CDR2 FYNNEI. The CDR3 contains 14 residues. V dropped 6 bases and J dropped 8 bases, with 19 bases sitting between them. The CDR3 reads CASRGDMVGQGYTF. DNA for the CDR3: TGTGCCAGCAGGGGTGACATGGTAGGACAGGGCTACACCTTC.

This sequence joins TRBV4-1 and TRBJ1-6; 9 positions match TRBD1. Trimming removed 4 bases from V and 8 bases from J; junction bases left unmatched: 12. The CDR3 is 17 residues long. CDR1 MGHRA and CDR2 YSYEKL come from the germline V gene. CDR3 sequence (DNA): TGCGCCAGCAGCCTGTACATCTCGGGACAGGGCGATTCACCCCTCCACTTT. As protein: CASSLYISGQGDSPLHF.

This clone occurred once. The rearrangement links TRBV25-1 to TRBJ1-1, with no clear D. CDR1 is MGHDK, CDR2 SYGVNS, per germline. The CDR3 covers 13 residues. V lost 7 bases to trimming and J lost 4 bases, with 13 bases between them. The chain's CDR3 is CASNPQVGTEAFF. The CDR3 region has the DNA TGTGCCAGCAATCCTCAGGTGGGCACTGAAGCTTTCTTT.

The CDR3 loop is CASSDRDRGPTF. In DNA form, the CDR3 reads TGTGCCAGCAGCGACCGGGACAGAGGTCCCACCTTC. The chain has TRBV9 and TRBJ1-2, with TRBD1 matching 7 bases. The CDR3 totals 12 residues. The germline V gene has CDR1 SGDLS and CDR2 YYNGEE. V lost 3 bases and J lost 13; bases outside the gene matches: 9.

The chain uses TRBV6-1 and TRBJ1-1; no reliable D call. The CDR3 loop spans 14 amino acids. Germline assignment: CDR1 MNHNS and CDR2 SASEGT. Trimming took 1 base from V and 8 from J, leaving 14 bases between them. CDR3 in DNA: TGTGCCAGCAGTGAAGGTGTAGCTTCGGGGGAAGCTTTCTTT. Protein product: CASSEGVASGEAFF.

V usage is TRBV2 and J usage is TRBJ2-7; TRBD1 agrees at 7 bases. The V and J ends lost 7 bases and 5 bases, in that order; junction bases with no gene match: 11. Germline lookup yields CDR1 SNHLY and CDR2 FYNNEI. CDR3 size: 14 residues. CDR3 bases: TGTGCCAGCACCGAGACAGGGAGTCGGAACGAGCAGTACTTC. It encodes CASTETGSRNEQYF. Based on the CDR3 plus reference TRBV2 and TRBJ2-7, the full variable domain is EPEVTQTPSHQVTQMGQEVILRCVPISNHLYFYWYRQILGQKVEFLVSFYNNEISEKSEIFDDQFSVERPDGSNFTLKIRSTKLEDSAMYFCASTETGSRNEQYFGPGTRLTVT.

Of note for this clone: This same CDR3 is encoded by further DNA sequences in the sample. The V gene is TRBV7-2, the J gene TRBJ1-1; D not certain. The V and J ends lost 2 bases and 5 bases respectively, with 9 bases between them. The germline CDR1 and CDR2 sequences are SGHTA and FQGNSA. This CDR3 spans 13 amino acids. CDR3 bases: TGTGCCAGCAGCTTAAGACAAGGGACTGAAGCTTTCTTT. Encoded protein: CASSLRQGTEAFF.

The rearrangement joins TRBV27 to TRBJ1-5; D remains ambiguous. Germline CDR1 and CDR2: MNHEY and SMNVEV (reference sequence). The germline V and J ends were trimmed by 3 bases and 6 bases, with 9 bases remaining between them. This CDR3 spans 13 amino acids. CDR3 coding DNA: TGTGCCAGCAGTTTCTTCGCGGGTCAGCCCCAGCATTTT. Encoded protein: CASSFFAGQPQHF.

V and J are TRBV5-1 and TRBJ1-4; TRBD1 matches 7 bases. CDR3 length equals 14 residues. From germline, CDR1 is SGHRS and CDR2 YFSETQ. The V gene end was trimmed by 3 bases and the J gene end by 4 bases; junction bases not matched to a gene: 3. CDR3 sequence reads: CASSSDRVNEKLFF. Written as DNA, the CDR3 is TGCGCCAGCAGCTCTGACAGGGTTAATGAAAAACTGTTTTTT.

The V and J genes are TRBV28 and TRBJ1-6, with a weak D call TRBD1 (6 bases). The germline CDR1 and CDR2 sequences are MDHEN and SYDVKM. The V end was cut by 4 bases, the J end by 8 bases, with 12 bases between. CDR3 length: 14 residues. The CDR3 region is CASSYRQADSPLHF. The CDR3 bases are TGTGCCAGCAGTTACCGACAGGCCGATTCACCCCTCCACTTT.

The chain recombines TRBV6-5 with TRBJ1-1; D remains unclear. Germline assignment: CDR1 MNHEY and CDR2 SVGAGI. V was cut by 5 bases and J by 0 bases, with 10 bases left in between. The CDR3 loop spans 14 amino acids. The CDR3 here is CASSPRSMNTEAFF. In nucleotides, the CDR3 is TGTGCCAGCAGTCCCAGGAGCATGAACACTGAAGCTTTCTTT.